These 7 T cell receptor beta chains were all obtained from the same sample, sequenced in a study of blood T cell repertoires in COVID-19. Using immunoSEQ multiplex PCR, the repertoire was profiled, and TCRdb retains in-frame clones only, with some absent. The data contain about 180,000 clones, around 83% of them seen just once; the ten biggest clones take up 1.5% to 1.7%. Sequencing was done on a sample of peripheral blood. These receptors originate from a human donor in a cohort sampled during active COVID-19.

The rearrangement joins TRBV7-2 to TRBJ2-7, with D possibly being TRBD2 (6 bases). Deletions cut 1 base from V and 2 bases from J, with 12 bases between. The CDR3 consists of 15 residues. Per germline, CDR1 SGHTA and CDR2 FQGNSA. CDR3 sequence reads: CASSLVLGTAYEQYF. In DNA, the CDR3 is TGTGCCAGCAGCTTAGTTTTAGGGACTGCCTACGAGCAGTACTTC. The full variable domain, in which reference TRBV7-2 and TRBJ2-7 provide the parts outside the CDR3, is GAGVSQSPSNKVTEKGKDVELRCDPISGHTALYWYRQSLGQGLEFLIYFQGNSAPDKSGLPSDRFSAERTGGSVSTLTIQRTQQEDSAVYLCASSLVLGTAYEQYFGPGTRLTVT.

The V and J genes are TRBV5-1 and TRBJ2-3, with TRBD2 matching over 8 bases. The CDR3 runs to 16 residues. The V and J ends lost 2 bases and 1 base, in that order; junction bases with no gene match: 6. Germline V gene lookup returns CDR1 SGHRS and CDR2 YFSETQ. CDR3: CASSFGRASGTDTQYF. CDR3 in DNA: TGCGCCAGCAGCTTCGGGAGGGCCTCTGGCACAGATACGCAGTATTTT. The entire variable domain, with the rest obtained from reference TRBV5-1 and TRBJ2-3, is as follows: KAGVTQTPRYLIKTRGQQVTLSCSPISGHRSVSWYQQTPGQGLQFLFEYFSETQRNKGNFPGRFSGRQFSNSRSEMNVSTLELGDSALYLCASSFGRASGTDTQYFGPGTRLTVL.

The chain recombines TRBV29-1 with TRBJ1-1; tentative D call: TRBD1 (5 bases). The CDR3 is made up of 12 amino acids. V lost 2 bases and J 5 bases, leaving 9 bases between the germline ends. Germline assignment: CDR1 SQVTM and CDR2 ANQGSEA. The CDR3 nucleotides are TGCAGCGTTGAAAAGGAGGGGACTGAAGCTTTCTTT. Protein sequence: CSVEKEGTEAFF.

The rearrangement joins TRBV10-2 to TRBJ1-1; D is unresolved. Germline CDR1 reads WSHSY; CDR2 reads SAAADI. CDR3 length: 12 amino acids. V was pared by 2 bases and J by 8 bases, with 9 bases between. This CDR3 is CASSEAYREAFF. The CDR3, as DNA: TGCGCCAGCAGTGAGGCCTACAGAGAAGCTTTCTTT.

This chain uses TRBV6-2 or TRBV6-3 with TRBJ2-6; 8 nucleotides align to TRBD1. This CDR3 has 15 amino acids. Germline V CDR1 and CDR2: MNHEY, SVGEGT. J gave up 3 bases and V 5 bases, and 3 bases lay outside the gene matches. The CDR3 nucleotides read TGTGCCAGCAGTCCGGGACAGGTTGGGGCCAACGTCCTGACTTTC. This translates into CASSPGQVGANVLTF.

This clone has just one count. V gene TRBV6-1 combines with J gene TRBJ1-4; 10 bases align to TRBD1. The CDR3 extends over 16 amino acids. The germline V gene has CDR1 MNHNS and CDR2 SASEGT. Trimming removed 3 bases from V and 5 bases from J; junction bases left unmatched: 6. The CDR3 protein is CASSDRPGQGNEKLFF. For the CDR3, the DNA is TGTGCCAGCAGTGACCGACCGGGACAGGGGAATGAAAAACTGTTTTTT.

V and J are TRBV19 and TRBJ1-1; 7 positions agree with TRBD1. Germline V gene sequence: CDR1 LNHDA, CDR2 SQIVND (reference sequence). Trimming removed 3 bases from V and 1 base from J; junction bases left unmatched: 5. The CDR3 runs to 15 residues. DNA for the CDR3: TGTGCCAGTAGTATTCAAGGACAGGAGAACACTGAAGCTTTCTTT. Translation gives CASSIQGQENTEAFF.